Below, 8 T cell receptor beta chains from the same sample are listed, as sequenced in a study of cytomegalovirus exposure and HLA in healthy donors. The PCR employed 60 Vbeta primers together with 13 Jbeta primers. Profiling relied on immunoSEQ multiplex PCR, and the TCRdb table lists in-frame clones only, not all of them. The sample lists some 150,000 clones; roughly four fifths were seen once. The sample consisted of PBMCs. The source of these receptors is a woman aged 50 to 60 in good health and CMV-seronegative.

This chain uses TRBV2 with TRBJ1-2, with TRBD1 matching over 9 bases. Germline V lookup: CDR1 SNHLY, CDR2 FYNNEI. This CDR3 has 13 amino acids. The V and J ends lost 7 bases and 6 bases, in that order; junction bases with no gene match: 6. The CDR3 loop is CASTSDRGDGYTF. The CDR3 coding sequence is TGTGCCAGCACTTCGGACAGGGGCGATGGCTACACCTTC.

This chain connects TRBV7-2 to TRBJ2-1, with D possibly matching TRBD2 (5 bases). The germline V gene encodes CDR1 SGHTA and CDR2 FQGNSA. With 1 base removed from V and 0 bases from J, the gap between germline ends came to 10 bases. The length of the CDR3 is 16 residues. Written as DNA, the CDR3 is TGTGCCAGCAGCTTAGAACCGGGAAGCTCCTACAATGAGCAGTTCTTC. It is translated as CASSLEPGSSYNEQFF.

The chain is built from TRBV11-2 and TRBJ2-7; TRBD2 matches 9 bases. The germline V gene has CDR1 SGHAT and CDR2 FQNNGV. Germline trimming cut 5 bases from V and 4 bases from J; bases unmatched to any gene: 9. The CDR3 consists of 15 residues. The CDR3 bases are TGTGCCAGCAGCCCGATGGCGGGAGGGACGTACGAGCAGTACTTC. Its translation: CASSPMAGGTYEQYF.

The chain uses TRBV4-1 and TRBJ1-5, with D tentatively TRBD1 (5 bases). From germline, CDR1 is MGHRA and CDR2 YSYEKL. V lost 0 bases and J 3 bases, leaving 12 bases between the germline ends. CDR3 length: 16 residues. The CDR3 DNA follows: TGCGCCAGCAGCCAAGAACCGGGACTTACCAATCAGCCCCAGCATTTT. Protein sequence: CASSQEPGLTNQPQHF.

This clone has only a few counts. V is TRBV11-2 and J is TRBJ2-5; D unresolved. V was shortened by 6 bases and J by 2 bases, with 16 bases between the two germline ends. The CDR3 is 15 residues long. Germline V lookup: CDR1 SGHAT, CDR2 FQNNGV. Written as DNA, the CDR3 is TGTGCCAGCAGGGCTGATGGGCAACGTCAAGAGACCCAGTACTTC. Translation: CASRADGQRQETQYF.

For the CDR3, the DNA is TGTGCCAGCAGCCCTGGACAGGGGGCCACGGGGGAGCTGTTTTTT. This translates into CASSPGQGATGELFF. The rearrangement links TRBV7-2 to TRBJ2-2, with 11 bases identical to TRBD1. Trimming removed 5 bases from V and 8 bases from J; junction bases left unmatched: 7. The CDR3 has 15 residues. CDR1 is SGHTA, CDR2 FQGNSA, per germline.

This rearrangement joins TRBV4-2 to TRBJ1-2; D is ambiguous. V was clipped by 4 bases and J by 5 bases, with 8 bases between them. The length of the CDR3 is 12 residues. CDR1 is LGHNA, CDR2 YNFKEQ, per germline. Here the CDR3 reads CASSPGEYGYTF. The DNA of the CDR3 is TGTGCCAGCAGCCCGGGAGAGTATGGCTACACCTTC.

The chain uses TRBV21-1 and TRBJ2-5; TRBD1 is the table's D call and was not checked against the DNA. TRBV21-1 is classified as a pseudogene. The CDR3 covers 13 residues. In DNA form, the CDR3 reads TGTGCCAGCAGCAAGGACAGAGAAGAGACCCAGTACTTC. Translation gives CASSKDREETQYF.